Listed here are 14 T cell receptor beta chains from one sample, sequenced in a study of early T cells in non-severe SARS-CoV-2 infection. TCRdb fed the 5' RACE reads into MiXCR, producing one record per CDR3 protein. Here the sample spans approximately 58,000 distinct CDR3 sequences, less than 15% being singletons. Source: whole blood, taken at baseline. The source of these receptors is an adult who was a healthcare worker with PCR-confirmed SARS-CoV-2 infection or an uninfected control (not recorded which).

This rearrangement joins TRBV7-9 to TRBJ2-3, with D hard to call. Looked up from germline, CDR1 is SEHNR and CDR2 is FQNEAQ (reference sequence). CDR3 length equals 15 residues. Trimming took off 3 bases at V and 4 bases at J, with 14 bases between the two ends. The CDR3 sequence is CASSLGGSSADTQYF. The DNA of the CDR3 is TGTGCCAGCAGCTTGGGCGGTTCTTCAGCAGATACGCAGTATTTT.

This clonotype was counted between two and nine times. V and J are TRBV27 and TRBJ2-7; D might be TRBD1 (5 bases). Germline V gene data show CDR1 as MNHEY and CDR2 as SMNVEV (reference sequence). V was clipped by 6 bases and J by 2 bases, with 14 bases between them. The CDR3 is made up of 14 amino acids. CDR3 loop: CASRPPQGPYEQYF. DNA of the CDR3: TGTGCCAGCAGGCCTCCTCAGGGTCCCTACGAGCAGTACTTC.

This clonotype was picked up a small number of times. CDR3 DNA: TGTGCCAGCAGCTTAGGCCTGATCCAAGAGACCCAGTACTTC. It codes for CASSLGLIQETQYF. The chain combines TRBV11-2 with TRBJ2-5; D is undetermined. Germline loops: CDR1 SGHAT, CDR2 FQNNGV. CDR3 length: 14 residues. Trimming took off 1 base at V and 1 base at J, with 7 bases between the two ends.

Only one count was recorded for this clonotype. The CDR3 is CASSTGQGPQETQYF. CDR3 in DNA: TGTGCCAGCAGCACTGGACAGGGCCCTCAAGAGACCCAGTACTTC. The chain joins TRBV7-2 to TRBJ2-5, with 8 bases aligning to TRBD1. Looked up from germline, CDR1 is SGHTA and CDR2 is FQGNSA. With 5 bases clipped from V and 2 bases from J, the junction kept 7 bases outside the gene matches. The CDR3 runs 15 residues.

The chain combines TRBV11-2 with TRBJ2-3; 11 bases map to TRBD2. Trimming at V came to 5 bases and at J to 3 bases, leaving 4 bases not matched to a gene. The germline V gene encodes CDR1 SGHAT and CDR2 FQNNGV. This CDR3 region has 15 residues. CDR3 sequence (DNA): TGTGCCAGCAGCACCACTAGCGGGAGAACAGATACGCAGTATTTT. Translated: CASSTTSGRTDTQYF.

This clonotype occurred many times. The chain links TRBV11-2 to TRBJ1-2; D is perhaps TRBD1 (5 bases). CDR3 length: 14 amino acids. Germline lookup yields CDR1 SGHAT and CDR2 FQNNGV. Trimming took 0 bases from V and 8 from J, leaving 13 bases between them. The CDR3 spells CASSLDGDPKGYTF. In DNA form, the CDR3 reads TGTGCCAGCAGCTTAGACGGGGACCCCAAGGGCTACACCTTC.

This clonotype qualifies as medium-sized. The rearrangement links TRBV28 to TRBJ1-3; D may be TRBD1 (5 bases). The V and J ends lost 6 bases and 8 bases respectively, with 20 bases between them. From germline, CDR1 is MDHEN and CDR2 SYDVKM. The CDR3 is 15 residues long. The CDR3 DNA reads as TGTGCCAGCAGCTCTAATCCCGGGACGGGGGACACCATATATTTT. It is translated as CASSSNPGTGDTIYF.

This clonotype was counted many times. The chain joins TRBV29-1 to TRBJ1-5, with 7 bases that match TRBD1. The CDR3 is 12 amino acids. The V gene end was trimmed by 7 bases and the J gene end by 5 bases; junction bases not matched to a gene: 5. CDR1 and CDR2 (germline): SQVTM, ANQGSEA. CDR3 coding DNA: TGCAGCGCCGGACAGGATTATCAGCCCCAGCATTTT. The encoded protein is CSAGQDYQPQHF.

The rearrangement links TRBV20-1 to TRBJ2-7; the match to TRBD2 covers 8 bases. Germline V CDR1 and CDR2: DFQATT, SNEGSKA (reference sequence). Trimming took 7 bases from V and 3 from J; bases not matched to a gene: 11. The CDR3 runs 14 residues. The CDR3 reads CSVPSGYTNYEQYF. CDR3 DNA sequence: TGCAGTGTGCCTAGCGGGTATACGAACTACGAGCAGTACTTC.

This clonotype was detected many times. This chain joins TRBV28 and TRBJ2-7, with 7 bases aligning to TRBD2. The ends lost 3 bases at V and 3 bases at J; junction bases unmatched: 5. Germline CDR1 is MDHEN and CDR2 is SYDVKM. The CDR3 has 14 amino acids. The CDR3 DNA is TGTGCCAGCAGTTTGTTCCGCGGGAGCTACGAGCAGTACTTC. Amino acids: CASSLFRGSYEQYF.

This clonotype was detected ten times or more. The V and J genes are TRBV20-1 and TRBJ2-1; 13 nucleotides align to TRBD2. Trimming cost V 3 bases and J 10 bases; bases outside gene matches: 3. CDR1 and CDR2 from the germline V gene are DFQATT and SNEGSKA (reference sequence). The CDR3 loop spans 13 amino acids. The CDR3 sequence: CSARTSGRHEQFF. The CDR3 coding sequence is TGCAGTGCTAGGACTAGCGGGAGGCACGAGCAGTTCTTC.

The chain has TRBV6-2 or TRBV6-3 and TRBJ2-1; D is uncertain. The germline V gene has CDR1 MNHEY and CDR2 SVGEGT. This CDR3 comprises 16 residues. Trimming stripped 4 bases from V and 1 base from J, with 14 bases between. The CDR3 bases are TGTGCCAGCAGTTTCCTTCGGCGCGGTTCCTACAATGAGCAGTTCTTC. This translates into CASSFLRRGSYNEQFF.

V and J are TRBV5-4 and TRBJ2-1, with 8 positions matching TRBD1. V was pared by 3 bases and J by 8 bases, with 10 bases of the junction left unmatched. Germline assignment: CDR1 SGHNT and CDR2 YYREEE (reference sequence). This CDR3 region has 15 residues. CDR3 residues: CASSSKRTGKDEQFF. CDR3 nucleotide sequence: TGTGCCAGCAGCTCCAAAAGGACAGGGAAGGATGAGCAGTTCTTC.

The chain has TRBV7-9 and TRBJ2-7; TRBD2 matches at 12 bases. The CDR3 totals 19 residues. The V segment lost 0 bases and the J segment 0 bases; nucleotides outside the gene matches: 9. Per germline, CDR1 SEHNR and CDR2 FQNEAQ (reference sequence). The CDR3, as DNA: TGTGCCAGCAGCTTAGCGCGGCTAGCGGGAGGGCCTTCCTCCTACGAGCAGTACTTC. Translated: CASSLARLAGGPSSYEQYF.